This TCR beta chain was recorded in a study of beta chain features in type 1 diabetes. V was pared by 0 bases and J by 1 base, with 10 bases between. The CDR3 is 15 residues long. Germline values: CDR1 SGHRS, CDR2 YFSETQ. Study results and limitations: Comparison showed that naive, central memory and Treg TCRB repertoires appeared more similar among patients than among healthy donors. Type 1 diabetes patients had VDJ junctions that carried fewer insertions and more deletions. Among all four CD4+ subsets, Type 1 diabetes patients had TCRB CDR3s that were moderately but significantly shorter.

About this clone itself: What it binds is not known.

Blood was collected once per donor into heparin, averaging about 100 mL. The sequenced template was cDNA made from the entire isolated RNA. TCRdb's table, derived via immunoSEQ multiplex PCR, lists solely in-frame clones and lacks some. The data show under 800,000 clones, roughly 16% seen once. The sample was naive CD4+ T cells from blood. The rearrangement links TRBV5-1 to TRBJ2-5; a weak D match, TRBD2 (5 bases). The sequence derives from a man between 18 and 35 years old in good health. In DNA, the CDR3 is TGCGCCAGCAGCTTGGCCGGTGGAGGCCAAGAGACCCAGTACTTC. Translation gives CASSLAGGGQETQYF.